The present T cell receptor (beta chain) was sequenced within a study of blood T cell repertoires in COVID-19 (TCRdb year 2020). Describing the broader study: Collaborator samples came from the United States, Italy and Spain and covered acute and convalescent phases of COVID-19. The repertoires were made available in a free public database intended to serve as a resource for research on the immune response to SARS-CoV-2. Where available, HLA class I and class II types were obtained from metadata supplied by the sample provider rather than from assay-based typing. Subjects who had been exposed to COVID-19, were actively infected with it, or had recovered from it provided the deeply sampled blood TCRbeta repertoires that made up the dataset. Sample metadata almost always included a de-identified subject ID, COVID-19 status, age in years and sex. The material from the prospective study consisted of cDNA or gDNA derived from T cells, B-cell-depleted T cells, or PBMCs. The samples were drawn from two sources: the first 160 participants of the ongoing ImmuneRACE study, and over 1,000 subjects contributed by 6 global collaborators. On the study overall, not on this receptor specifically: How much clinical and demographic metadata was included differed by source and by participant, and the metadata was provided uncurated.

Each collaborating institution followed its own protocols to collect whole blood in K2EDTA tubes. For TCRbeta analysis, collaborators shipped samples in one of three forms: frozen whole blood, isolated PBMCs, or DNA extracted from either of those sample types. CDR1 MNHEY and CDR2 SVGEGT are derived from the germline V gene. There are 15 amino acids in the CDR3, from cysteine to phenylalanine inclusive. Of the read, only the CDR3 DNA is kept; its 45 bases are in frame from base 1. Germline trimming amounts to 5 bases on V and 2 bases on J, with 8 as the count of junction bases outside the gene matches. The immunoSEQ Assay, a bias-controlled multiplex PCR, was used to amplify TCRbeta CDR3 regions from genomic DNA. As for the authors' bioinformatics: The number of nucleated cells in each sample was estimated from the amplification of reference gene primers within the assay. To quantify the absolute abundance of each unique TCRbeta CDR3 rearrangement, sequence reads were collapsed and filtered. For each sample, productive Simpson clonality was calculated as the square root of Simpson's diversity index over productive rearrangements. TCRdb retrieved this table from immuneACCESS and kept in-frame rearrangements only. Not all clones are present; in checked studies, unresolved V genes account for under half, and no reason is known for the remainder. D and trimming were read from the DNA, whereas the V and J calls and clone size are those reported in that table. The sample table shows 100,000 to 120,000 clones, and more than 65% are seen once. Approximately 3.9% of the sample comes from the top ten.

This clone came up once. The target of this receptor is not known. No qualities accompany the bases; no much larger clone lies one base away. Sequenced: peripheral blood. This clonotype was sampled from a woman of 80 years or more with acute or convalescent COVID-19. Recombination linked TRBV6-2 or TRBV6-3 to TRBJ2-5; the junction holds 7 bases that match TRBD1. The DNA sequence is as follows: TGTGCCAGCAGTGGGCAGGGGACAGCACAAGAGACCCAGTACTTC. Its amino acids are CASSGQGTAQETQYF.